These 10 T cell receptor beta chains were sequenced from one sample in a study of blood T cell repertoires in COVID-19 (dated by TCRdb to the early 2020s). Library preparation used the immunoSEQ multiplex PCR assay. TCRdb's version of the immuneACCESS table is confined to in-frame rearrangements and falls short of the full clone set. An unresolved V gene accounts for under half of the shortfall where checked; the remainder is of unknown origin. The sample table lists roughly 74,000 clones, 84% of them with a count of one. Around 35% of the sample goes to the ten largest clones. Sequenced: peripheral blood. The receptors come from a man aged 70-80 years with acute or convalescent COVID-19.

The gene calls are TRBV7-3 and TRBJ2-3, with TRBD2 matching 10 bases. The CDR3 sequence is 16 residues long. Germline values: CDR1 SGHTA, CDR2 FQGTGA. With 5 bases clipped from V and 6 bases from J, the junction kept 11 bases outside the gene matches. The CDR3 protein is CASSLSGRASADTQYF. The CDR3, as DNA: TGTGCCAGCAGCCTAAGCGGGAGGGCCTCAGCGGATACGCAGTATTTT.

J is TRBJ2-1 and V is TRBV6-6; TRBD2 matches 8 bases. The trim removed 5 bases at V and 9 bases at J, leaving 12 bases unmatched. This CDR3 region has 15 residues. Germline-derived CDR1 and CDR2 are MNHNY and SVGAGI (reference sequence). The CDR3: CASSAGGERPGEQFF. DNA of the CDR3: TGTGCCAGCAGTGCGGGGGGTGAAAGACCTGGTGAGCAGTTCTTC.

This clone was found a few times. The rearrangement uses TRBV3-1 (or the pseudogene TRBV3-2) and TRBJ1-6; possible D gene TRBD1, 6 bases. CDR1 and CDR2 from the germline V gene are LGHDT and YNNKEL (reference sequence). V lost 7 bases and J 9 bases, leaving 16 bases between the germline ends. CDR3 length: 14 amino acids. The CDR3 bases are TGTGCCAGCACCCAGGGCCAGGGGATTTCACCCCTCCACTTT. Translation gives CASTQGQGISPLHF.

The rearrangement uses TRBV24-1 and TRBJ2-2; 7 bases match TRBD2. The CDR3 consists of 16 residues. Unmatched junction bases numbered 7, after V lost 4 bases and J lost 3 bases. Looked up from germline, CDR1 is KGHDR and CDR2 is SFDVKD. The CDR3 coding sequence is TGTGCCACCAGTGACCCCCGGGCGGGGGACACCGGGGAGCTGTTTTTT. It is translated as CATSDPRAGDTGELFF.

V usage is TRBV3-1 (or the pseudogene TRBV3-2) and J usage is TRBJ2-1; TRBD2 aligns across 8 bases. Losses at the gene ends were 0 bases for V and 4 bases for J; bases not matched to a gene: 8. This CDR3 has 17 amino acids. Germline V lookup: CDR1 LGHDT, CDR2 YNNKEL (reference sequence). CDR3 in DNA: TGTGCCAGCAGCCAAGATCCTCGGTTAGCGGGATACAATGAGCAGTTCTTC. It yields the protein CASSQDPRLAGYNEQFF.

This clone showed up just once. This sequence joins TRBV19 and TRBJ2-1; 11 bases agree with TRBD2. Germline V gene lookup returns CDR1 LNHDA and CDR2 SQIVND (reference sequence). The V segment lost 7 bases and the J segment 8 bases; nucleotides outside the gene matches: 4. CDR3 length equals 13 residues. This CDR3 is CASTLAGGYEQFF. The CDR3, as DNA: TGTGCCAGTACCCTAGCGGGAGGTTATGAGCAGTTCTTC.

The chain is built from TRBV28 and TRBJ2-1; 7 bases map to TRBD1. This CDR3 comprises 15 residues. The J segment lost 6 bases and the V segment lost 3 bases, leaving 8 bases of the junction unmatched. Germline loops: CDR1 MDHEN, CDR2 SYDVKM. The CDR3 reads CASSLGRGQRNEQFF. In nucleotides, the CDR3 is TGTGCCAGCAGTTTGGGTAGGGGACAGCGCAATGAGCAGTTCTTC.

V is TRBV19 and J is TRBJ1-5; D is perhaps TRBD1 (6 bases). CDR1 and CDR2 (germline): LNHDA, SQIVND (reference sequence). This CDR3 contains 17 residues. Trimming pared 6 bases from V and 2 bases from J, leaving 20 bases between. The CDR3 DNA reads TGTGCCAGTAGCCGGGCGGCGGGGGGCAAGGGCAATCAGCCCCAGCATTTT. It yields the protein CASSRAAGGKGNQPQHF.

The chain joins TRBV27 to TRBJ1-4; D perhaps matches TRBD1 (6 bases). The CDR3 is 15 amino acids. The V end lost 5 bases, the J end lost 3 bases, and 13 bases lay between the germline ends. CDR1 is MNHEY and CDR2 is SMNVEV in the germline V gene (reference sequence). The CDR3 loop is CASSPQGRANEKLFF. CDR3 bases: TGTGCCAGCAGTCCACAGGGCAGGGCTAATGAAAAACTGTTTTTT.

The genes are TRBV28 and TRBJ1-2; 7 positions agree with TRBD1. V lost 2 bases to trimming and J lost 0 bases; unmatched junction nucleotides: 3. The germline V gene encodes CDR1 MDHEN and CDR2 SYDVKM. This CDR3 region has 15 residues. CDR3 loop: CASSLTGQANYGYTF. The CDR3 DNA reads TGTGCCAGCAGTTTAACCGGACAGGCTAACTATGGCTACACCTTC.